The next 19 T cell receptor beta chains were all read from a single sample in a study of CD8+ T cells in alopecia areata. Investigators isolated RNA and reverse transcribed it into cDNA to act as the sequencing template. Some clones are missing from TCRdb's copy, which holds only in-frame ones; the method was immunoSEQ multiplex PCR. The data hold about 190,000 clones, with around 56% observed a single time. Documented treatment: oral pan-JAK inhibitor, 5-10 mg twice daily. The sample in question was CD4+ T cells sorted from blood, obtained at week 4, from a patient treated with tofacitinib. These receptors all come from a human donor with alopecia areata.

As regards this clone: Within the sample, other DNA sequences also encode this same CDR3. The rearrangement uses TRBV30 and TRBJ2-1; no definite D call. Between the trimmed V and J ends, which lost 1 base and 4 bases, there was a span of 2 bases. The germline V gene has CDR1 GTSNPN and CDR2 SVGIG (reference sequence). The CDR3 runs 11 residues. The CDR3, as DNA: TGTGCCTGGAGTGGGTACAATGAGCAGTTCTTC. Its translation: CAWSGYNEQFF.

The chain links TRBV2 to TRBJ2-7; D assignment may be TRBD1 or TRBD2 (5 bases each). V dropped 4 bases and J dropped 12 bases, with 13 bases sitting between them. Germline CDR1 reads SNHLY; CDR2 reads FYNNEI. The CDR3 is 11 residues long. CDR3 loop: CASSVRDRVYF. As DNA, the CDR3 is TGTGCCAGCAGTGTCCGGGACCGCGTGTACTTC.

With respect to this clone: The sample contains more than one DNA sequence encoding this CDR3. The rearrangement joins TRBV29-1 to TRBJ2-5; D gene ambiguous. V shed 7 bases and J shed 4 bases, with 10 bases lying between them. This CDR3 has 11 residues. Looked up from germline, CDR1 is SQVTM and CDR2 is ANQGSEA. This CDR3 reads CSARWGETQYF. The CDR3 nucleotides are TGCAGCGCCCGTTGGGGAGAGACCCAGTACTTC.

Here the CDR3 DNA reads TGTGCCAGCAGCTTAGGACTTGTTAATGAAAAACTGTTTTTT. Protein product: CASSLGLVNEKLFF. The rearrangement links TRBV5-4 to TRBJ1-4, with D hard to call. CDR1 is SGHNT and CDR2 is YYREEE in the germline V gene (reference sequence). Trimming removed 2 bases at V and 4 bases at J, with 9 bases between. The CDR3 is 14 amino acids. The full variable domain, its missing parts supplied by reference TRBV5-4 and TRBJ1-4, is ETGVTQSPTHLIKTRGQQVTLRCSSQSGHNTVSWYQQALGQGPQFIFQYYREEENGRGNFPPRFSGLQFPNYSSELNVNALELDDSALYLCASSLGLVNEKLFFGSGTQLSVL.

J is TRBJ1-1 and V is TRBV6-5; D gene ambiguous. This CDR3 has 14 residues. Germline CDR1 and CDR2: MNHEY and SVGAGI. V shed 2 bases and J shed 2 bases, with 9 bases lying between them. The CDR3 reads CASSYSALNTEAFF. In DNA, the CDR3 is TGTGCCAGCAGTTACAGTGCTCTTAACACTGAAGCTTTCTTT.

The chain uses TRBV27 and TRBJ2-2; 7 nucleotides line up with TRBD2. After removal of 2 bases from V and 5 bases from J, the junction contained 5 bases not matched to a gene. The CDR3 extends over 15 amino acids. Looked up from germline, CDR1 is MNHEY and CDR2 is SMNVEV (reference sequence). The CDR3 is CASSLRGSVTGELFF. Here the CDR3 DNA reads TGTGCCAGCAGTTTACGCGGGAGCGTTACCGGGGAGCTGTTTTTT.

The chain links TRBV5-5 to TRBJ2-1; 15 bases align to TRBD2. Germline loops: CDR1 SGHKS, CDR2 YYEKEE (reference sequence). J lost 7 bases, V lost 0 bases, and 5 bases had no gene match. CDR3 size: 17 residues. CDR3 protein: CASSLVPGLAGGNEQFF. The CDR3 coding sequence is TGTGCCAGCAGCTTGGTGCCGGGACTAGCGGGAGGAAATGAGCAGTTCTTC.

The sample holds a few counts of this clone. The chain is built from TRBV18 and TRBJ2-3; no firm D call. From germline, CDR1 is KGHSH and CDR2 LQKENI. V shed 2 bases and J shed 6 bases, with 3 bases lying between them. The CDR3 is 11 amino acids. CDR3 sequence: CASSPDDTQYF. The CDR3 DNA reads TGTGCCAGCTCACCAGACGATACGCAGTATTTT.

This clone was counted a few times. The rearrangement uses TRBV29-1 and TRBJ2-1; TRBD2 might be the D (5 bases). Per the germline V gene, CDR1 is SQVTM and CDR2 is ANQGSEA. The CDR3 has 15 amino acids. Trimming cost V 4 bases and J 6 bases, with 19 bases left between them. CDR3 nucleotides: TGCAGCGTTGTTTGGAGGATCAATTTAGGCAATGAGCAGTTCTTC. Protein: CSVVWRINLGNEQFF.

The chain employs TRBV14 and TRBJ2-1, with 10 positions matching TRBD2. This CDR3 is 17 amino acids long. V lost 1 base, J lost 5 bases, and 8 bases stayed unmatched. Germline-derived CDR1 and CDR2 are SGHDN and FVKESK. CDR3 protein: CASSQVAGGPGDNEQFF. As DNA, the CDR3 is TGTGCCAGCAGCCAAGTAGCGGGAGGCCCAGGGGACAATGAGCAGTTCTTC.

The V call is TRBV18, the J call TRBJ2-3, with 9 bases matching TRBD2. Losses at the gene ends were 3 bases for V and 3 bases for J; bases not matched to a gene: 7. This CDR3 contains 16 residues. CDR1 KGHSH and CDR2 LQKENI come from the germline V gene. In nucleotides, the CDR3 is TGTGCCAGCTCACCTTTAGCGGGAGTTCAAACAGATACGCAGTATTTT. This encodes CASSPLAGVQTDTQYF.

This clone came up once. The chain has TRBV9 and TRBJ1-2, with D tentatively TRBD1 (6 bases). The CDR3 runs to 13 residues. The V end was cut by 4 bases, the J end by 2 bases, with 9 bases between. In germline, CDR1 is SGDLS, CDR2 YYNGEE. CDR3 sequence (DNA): TGTGCCAGCAGCTACACAGGGAACTATGGCTACACCTTC. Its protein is CASSYTGNYGYTF.

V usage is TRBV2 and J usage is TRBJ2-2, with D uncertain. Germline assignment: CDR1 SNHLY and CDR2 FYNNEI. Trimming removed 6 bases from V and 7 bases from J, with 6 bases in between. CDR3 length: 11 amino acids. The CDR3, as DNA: TGTGCCAGCAGGCAAAACGGGGAGCTGTTTTTT. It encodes CASRQNGELFF.

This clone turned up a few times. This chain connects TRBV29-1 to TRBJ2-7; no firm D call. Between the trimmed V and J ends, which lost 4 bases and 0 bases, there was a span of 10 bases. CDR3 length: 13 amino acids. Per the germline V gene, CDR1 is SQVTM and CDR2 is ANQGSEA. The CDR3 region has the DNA TGCAGCGTTGTTGGTCATGGCTCCTACGAGCAGTACTTC. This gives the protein CSVVGHGSYEQYF.

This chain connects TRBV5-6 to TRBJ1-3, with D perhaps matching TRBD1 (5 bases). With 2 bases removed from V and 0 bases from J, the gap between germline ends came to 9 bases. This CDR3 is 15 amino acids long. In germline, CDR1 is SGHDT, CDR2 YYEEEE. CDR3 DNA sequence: TGTGCCAGCAGCTTATCAGGGCCCTCTGGAAACACCATATATTTT. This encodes CASSLSGPSGNTIYF.

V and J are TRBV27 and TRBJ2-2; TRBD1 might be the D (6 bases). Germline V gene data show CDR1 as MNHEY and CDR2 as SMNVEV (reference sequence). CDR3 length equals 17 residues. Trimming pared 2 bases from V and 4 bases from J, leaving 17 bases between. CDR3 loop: CASSLGLDSMGTGELFF. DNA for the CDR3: TGTGCCAGCAGTTTAGGGTTGGACAGCATGGGCACCGGGGAGCTGTTTTTT.

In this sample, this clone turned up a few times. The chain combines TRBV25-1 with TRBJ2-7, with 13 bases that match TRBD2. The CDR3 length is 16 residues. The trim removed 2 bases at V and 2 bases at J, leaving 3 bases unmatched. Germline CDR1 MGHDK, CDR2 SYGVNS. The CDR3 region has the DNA TGTGCCAGCAGTGAAACCGGGACTAGCGGGACCTACGAGCAGTACTTC. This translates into CASSETGTSGTYEQYF.

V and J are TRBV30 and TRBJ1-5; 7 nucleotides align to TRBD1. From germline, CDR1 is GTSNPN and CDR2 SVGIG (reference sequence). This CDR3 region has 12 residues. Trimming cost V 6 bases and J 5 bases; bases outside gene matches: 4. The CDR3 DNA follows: TGTGCCTGTCAGGGGGATGATCAGCCCCAGCATTTT. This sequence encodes CACQGDDQPQHF.

DNA of the CDR3: TGTGCCAGCAGCCTAGGACGGATAGCCAAAAACATTCAGTACTTC. Its protein is CASSLGRIAKNIQYF. The chain employs TRBV27 and TRBJ2-4; D gene uncertain. V shed 6 bases and J shed 0 bases, with 12 bases lying between them. The CDR3 length is 15 residues. Germline loops: CDR1 MNHEY, CDR2 SMNVEV (reference sequence).